This entry lists 30 T cell receptor beta chains sequenced from one sample in a study of tumor-infiltrating lymphocytes in primary liver carcinoma. Starting from roughly 0.5 ug of total RNA, TCR beta cDNA was produced with a primer in the constant region. TCR beta libraries came from three nested multiplex PCR rounds using slightly modified ARM-PCR. The two initial PCR rounds, about 9 cycles each, used TRBV1-TRBV30 forward and C-beta reverse primers. In TCRdb, the multiplex PCR reads were re-called with MiXCR into one record per CDR3 protein. The sample has about 330,000 distinct CDR3 sequences, approximately 65% seen once. Germline DNA was extracted alongside blood RNA, which was obtained from unsorted whole blood. Material: peripheral blood. These receptors came from a man in his forties or fifties with primary liver carcinoma and hepatitis B virus infection.

This clonotype was seen once. A much larger clone is a single base away; this may be a read error. The CDR3 here is CASSTGTGGSYEQYF. CDR3 nucleotide sequence: TGTGCCAGCAGCACAGGGACAGGGGGTTCCTACGAGCAGTACTTC. V gene TRBV5-5 combines with J gene TRBJ2-7, with 11 bases aligning to TRBD1. Germline trimming cut 4 bases from V and 1 base from J; bases unmatched to any gene: 4. The CDR3 runs to 15 residues. Germline V gene data show CDR1 as SGHKS and CDR2 as YYEKEE (reference sequence).

The V call is TRBV5-1, the J call TRBJ1-4; 9 bases fit TRBD1. CDR1 and CDR2 (germline): SGHRS, YFSETQ. The ends lost 3 bases at V and 8 bases at J; junction bases unmatched: 8. This CDR3 has 15 residues. The CDR3 spells CASSSGTGTSEKLFF. In DNA, the CDR3 is TGCGCCAGCAGCTCCGGGACAGGGACCTCCGAAAAACTGTTTTTT.

With regard to this clonotype: A much larger clone sits a single nucleotide away, making a read error possible. The chain joins TRBV29-1 to TRBJ2-3, with D perhaps TRBD2 (7 bases). V shed 0 bases and J shed 8 bases, with 15 bases lying between them. Germline-derived CDR1 and CDR2 are SQVTM and ANQGSEA. The CDR3 loop spans 14 amino acids. The CDR3 bases are TGCAGCGTTGAAGACATGGGGGGGGCAGTTACGCAGTATTTT. It translates to CSVEDMGGAVTQYF.

This clonotype was observed once. The chain combines TRBV11-2 with TRBJ2-7; a possible D gene is TRBD2 (5 bases). This CDR3 has 13 amino acids. Germline loops: CDR1 SGHAT, CDR2 FQNNGV. Trimming pared 8 bases from V and 4 bases from J, leaving 15 bases between. CDR3 sequence: CASCSGITYEQYF. The CDR3 DNA follows: TGTGCCAGCTGCTCCGGGATTACATACGAGCAGTACTTC.

The chain's CDR3 is CASSPLLAGVDNEQFF. DNA for the CDR3: TGCGCCAGCAGCCCGTTACTAGCGGGAGTCGACAATGAGCAGTTCTTC. This chain joins TRBV5-1 and TRBJ2-1; 11 nucleotides agree with TRBD2. Trimming removed 4 bases from V and 5 bases from J; junction bases left unmatched: 8. Germline loops: CDR1 SGHRS, CDR2 YFSETQ. The CDR3 spans 16 residues.

The table lists this clonotype with a few counts. An end of the junction does not agree with germline; a read error may underlie this. The chain combines TRBV4-1 with TRBJ1-1, with D unresolved. This CDR3 is built from 15 residues. Looked up from germline, CDR1 is MGHRA and CDR2 is YSYEKL. The CDR3 region has the DNA TGCGCCAGCAGCCAAGAGTGGGGTATGAACACTGAAGCTTCCTTT. Protein: CASSQEWGMNTEASF.

This rearrangement joins TRBV28 to TRBJ1-6, with TRBD1 as a possible D gene (5 bases). Per the germline V gene, CDR1 is MDHEN and CDR2 is SYDVKM. The CDR3 is 15 amino acids. The V and J ends lost 6 bases and 5 bases respectively, with 14 bases between them. CDR3 sequence reads: CASSNPGRDNSPLHF. Written as DNA, the CDR3 is TGTGCCAGCAGCAATCCGGGACGGGATAATTCACCCCTCCACTTT.

The chain recombines TRBV6-1 with TRBJ2-3; a weak D match, TRBD2 (7 bases). V was clipped by 5 bases and J by 4 bases, with 16 bases between them. This CDR3 contains 15 residues. Germline V lookup: CDR1 MNHNS, CDR2 SASEGT. The CDR3 here is CASSYRWEGADTQYF. CDR3 DNA sequence: TGTGCCAGCAGTTACCGTTGGGAGGGGGCAGATACGCAGTATTTT.

The genes are TRBV6-6 and TRBJ1-5; 9 bases are shared with TRBD1. Per germline, CDR1 MNHNY and CDR2 SVGAGI (reference sequence). CDR3 length: 15 residues. V was pared by 6 bases and J by 5 bases, with 8 bases of the junction left unmatched. In nucleotides, the CDR3 is TGTGCCAGCAGATATCAGACAGGGGGGGATCAGCCCCAGCATTTT. This sequence encodes CASRYQTGGDQPQHF.

About this clonotype: This sequence may be a read error, since a much larger clone differs from it by one base. The chain carries TRBV6-5 and TRBJ2-5; 8 bases fit TRBD1. The DNA end is more similar to TRBJ2-1, so the J call may be wrong. CDR3 size: 14 residues. CDR1 is MNHEY and CDR2 is SVGAGI in the germline V gene. The CDR3 region is CASRADRAQETQFF. DNA for the CDR3: TGTGCCAGCAGAGCGGACAGGGCCCAAGAGACCCAGTTCTTC.

The CDR3 protein is CASNSLWITNEQFF. As DNA, the CDR3 is TGTGCCAGTAACAGCTTATGGATCACCAATGAGCAGTTCTTC. This chain joins TRBV11-2 and TRBJ2-1, with D unresolved. Trimming cost V 9 bases and J 6 bases, with 18 bases left between them. CDR1 is SGHAT, CDR2 FQNNGV, per germline. This CDR3 spans 14 amino acids. The full variable domain, its missing parts supplied by reference TRBV11-2 and TRBJ2-1, is EAGVAQSPRYKIIEKRQSVAFWCNPISGHATLYWYQQILGQGPKLLIQFQNNGVVDDSQLPKDRFSAERLKGVDSTLKIQPAKLEDSAVYLCASNSLWITNEQFFGPGTRLTVL.

The chain uses TRBV5-4 and TRBJ2-3; D is undetermined. Germline V lookup: CDR1 SGHNT, CDR2 YYREEE (reference sequence). This CDR3 has 13 amino acids. V was shortened by 4 bases and J by 4 bases, with 10 bases between the two germline ends. CDR3 amino acids: CASSPYYADTQYF. The CDR3 DNA sequence: TGTGCCAGCAGCCCTTACTACGCAGATACGCAGTATTTT.

This clonotype was counted once. The junction departs from germline at one end; a sequencing error may be responsible. The CDR3 DNA follows: TGTGCCAGCGGCTTGTTAGACAATGAGCAGTTCTTT. Translation: CASGLLDNEQFF. V usage is TRBV11-2 and J usage is TRBJ2-1; D gene uncertain. From germline, CDR1 is SGHAT and CDR2 FQNNGV. The CDR3 spans 12 residues.

To note about this clonotype: A much larger clonotype is one base distant, so this may be a read error. The chain combines TRBV4-1 with TRBJ2-5; no reliable D call. Germline V CDR1 and CDR2: MGHRA, YSYEKL. This CDR3 comprises 14 residues. Trimming took off 2 bases at V and 5 bases at J, with 12 bases between the two ends. CDR3 DNA sequence: TGCGCCAGCAGCCAACGGTGGAGCCATGAGACCCAGTACTTC. This codes for CASSQRWSHETQYF.

The count of this clonotype is one. This chain joins TRBV9 and TRBJ2-5; D ambiguous. V lost 4 bases and J 1 base, leaving 11 bases between the germline ends. Germline values: CDR1 SGDLS, CDR2 YYNGEE. This CDR3 is built from 14 residues. The CDR3, as DNA: TGTGCCAGCAGCCTCTCCATACTCCAAGAGACCCAGTACTTC. Its protein is CASSLSILQETQYF.

This clonotype appeared once. Sequence at one end of the junction differs from germline and may be a read error. The CDR3 bases are TGTGCCAGCAGCATCTCACTAGCGGGAGGAACGGTCGAGCAATACTTC. Translation: CASSISLAGGTVEQYF. The V gene is TRBV11-3, the J gene TRBJ2-7; 12 nucleotides line up with TRBD2. Germline V gives CDR1 SGHNT, CDR2 YENEEA. The CDR3 is 16 residues long. The full variable domain, rest sourced from reference TRBV11-3 and TRBJ2-7, is EAGVVQSPRYKIIEKKQPVAFWCNPISGHNTLYWYLQNLGQGPELLIRYENEEAVDDSQLPKDRFSAERLKGVDSTLKIQPAELGDSAVYLCASSISLAGGTVEQYFGPGTRLTVT.

A word on this clonotype: One junction end does not reproduce the germline sequence, and a read error may be involved. V gene TRBV11-2 combines with J gene TRBJ2-7, with D hard to call. The germline gives CDR1 SGHAT, CDR2 FQNNGV. The CDR3 extends over 12 amino acids. The CDR3 loop reads CASSLDSLEQYF. The CDR3 DNA reads TGTGCCAGCAGCTTAGATAGCCTCGAGCAGTATTTC.

This clonotype was seen only a few times. The chain combines TRBV6-1 with TRBJ1-1; D is perhaps TRBD1 (5 bases). V gave up 3 bases and J gave up 4 bases, with 12 bases separating them. Germline loops: CDR1 MNHNS, CDR2 SASEGT. This CDR3 contains 14 residues. CDR3 nucleotide sequence: TGTGCCAGCAGTGAGAGGGGCGGTGGCACTGAAGCTTTCTTT. Protein product: CASSERGGGTEAFF.

Details on this clonotype: A much larger clone sits a single nucleotide away, making a read error possible. The V gene is TRBV29-1, the J gene TRBJ1-1; TRBD1 agrees at 7 bases. The V and J ends lost 7 bases and 9 bases, in that order; junction bases with no gene match: 14. The CDR3 consists of 13 residues. In germline, CDR1 is SQVTM, CDR2 ANQGSEA. The CDR3 sequence is CSAETGLWTKAFF. The DNA for the CDR3 is TGCAGCGCTGAGACAGGGCTGTGGACTAAAGCTTTCTTT.

Note on this clonotype: An end of the junction does not agree with germline; a read error may underlie this. This chain uses TRBV11-2 with TRBJ1-1; unclear D gene. CDR3 length: 13 residues. Looked up from germline, CDR1 is SGHAT and CDR2 is FQNNGV. CDR3 region: CASSRGVDDEAFF. CDR3 sequence (DNA): TGTGCCAGTAGCCGTGGGGTCGACGATGAAGCTTTCTTC.

This chain links TRBV6-2 or TRBV6-3 with TRBJ2-1; D may be TRBD2 (5 bases). Germline assignment: CDR1 MNHEY and CDR2 SVGEGT. CDR3 length: 14 amino acids. V dropped 2 bases and J dropped 12 bases, with 17 bases sitting between them. The CDR3 DNA reads as TGTGCCAGCAGTTACCAGAGGGAGCACCCTTGGCAGTTCTTC. It encodes CASSYQREHPWQFF.

V usage is TRBV5-5 and J usage is TRBJ2-7; unclear D gene. The CDR3 has 13 residues. The V end lost 2 bases, the J end lost 2 bases, and 8 bases lay between the germline ends. The germline gives CDR1 SGHKS, CDR2 YYEKEE (reference sequence). CDR3 residues: CASSLAPTYEQYF. CDR3 nucleotide sequence: TGTGCCAGCAGCTTAGCCCCTACCTACGAGCAGTACTTC.

A word on this clonotype: One end of the junction fails to match germline, which may point to a read error. This rearrangement joins TRBV29-1 to TRBJ2-3; 8 nucleotides agree with TRBD2. This CDR3 has 15 residues. Looked up from germline, CDR1 is SQVTM and CDR2 is ANQGSEA. The CDR3 nucleotides read TGCAGCATTGAAGCAGCGGGAGTAGGTACAGATACGCAGTATTTT. Residues: CSIEAAGVGTDTQYF.

This clonotype has ten or more counts. The gene calls are TRBV6-5 and TRBJ1-6, with D possibly TRBD1 on 6 matching bases. Between the trimmed V and J ends, which lost 4 bases and 7 bases, there was a span of 11 bases. CDR1 MNHEY and CDR2 SVGAGI come from the germline V gene. This CDR3 spans 14 amino acids. This chain's CDR3 is CASSFGTLNSPLHF. The CDR3 DNA follows: TGTGCCAGCAGTTTTGGGACATTAAATTCACCCCTCCACTTT.

This clonotype was counted ten times or more. The chain couples TRBV4-1 to TRBJ2-1; no clear D gene. Germline V gene data show CDR1 as MGHRA and CDR2 as YSYEKL. This CDR3 contains 12 residues. V lost 0 bases and J lost 9, with 6 bases in between. The CDR3 coding sequence is TGCGCCAGCAGCCAAGATTCCCGTGAGCAGTTCTTC. As protein: CASSQDSREQFF.

To note about this clonotype: This clone may be a read error of a much larger clone one base away. Likely a read error: the CDR3 ends without its conserved phenylalanine or tryptophan. The chain joins TRBV6-2 or TRBV6-3 to TRBJ2-7; the D is unclear. Trimming left V 6 bases short and J 3 bases short, with 15 bases between. CDR3 length equals 14 residues. CDR1 MNHEY and CDR2 SVGEGT come from the germline V gene. CDR3 protein: CASSSLNRLYEQYL. CDR3 coding DNA: TGTGCCAGCAGCTCCTTGAACCGGCTCTACGAGCAGTACCTC.

The genes are TRBV11-2 and TRBJ2-1; D is ambiguous. V was trimmed by 1 base and J by 8 bases, leaving 15 bases between them. CDR1 and CDR2 (germline): SGHAT, FQNNGV. This CDR3 is built from 15 residues. CDR3 protein: CASSLGSDTYDEQFF. The CDR3 DNA is TGTGCCAGCAGCTTAGGTTCTGACACGTATGATGAGCAGTTCTTC.

This clonotype was seen a handful of times. The rearrangement joins TRBV12-3 or TRBV12-4 to TRBJ2-7, with 9 bases fitting TRBD2. V was clipped by 2 bases and J by 2 bases; unmatched bases: 7. The CDR3 loop spans 16 amino acids. CDR3 loop: CASSLSVAGGPYEQYF. The DNA for the CDR3 is TGTGCCAGCAGTTTATCTGTCGCGGGAGGGCCCTACGAGCAGTACTTC.

The sample holds a few counts of this clonotype. This chain links TRBV6-5 with TRBJ2-3, with TRBD2 matching over 9 bases. The CDR3 sequence is 16 residues long. Germline CDR1 MNHEY, CDR2 SVGAGI. V lost 5 bases to trimming and J lost 4 bases; unmatched junction nucleotides: 10. CDR3 region: CASSKLAGAGADTQYF. CDR3 bases: TGTGCCAGCAGTAAATTAGCGGGAGCCGGTGCAGATACGCAGTATTTT.

This chain connects TRBV4-1 to TRBJ2-6; the D gene is possibly TRBD2 (6 bases). This CDR3 has 21 amino acids. V shed 6 bases and J shed 5 bases, with 32 bases lying between them. CDR1 is MGHRA, CDR2 YSYEKL, per germline. The CDR3 loop reads CASRMYAGRSRVDRRANVLTF. CDR3 bases: TGCGCCAGCAGAATGTATGCGGGAAGGTCCCGAGTGGATAGGAGGGCCAACGTCCTGACTTTC.